The 5 T cell receptor beta chains presented below share a single source sample, sequenced in a study of T-cell memory formation after mild COVID-19. In TCRdb, the 5' RACE reads were re-called with MiXCR into one record per CDR3 protein. The repertoire holds around 200,000 distinct CDR3 sequences, with 20% to 25% as singletons. Source material: PBMCs or a T cell subset sorted from them (not recorded which). All receptors come from an adult woman who had mild COVID-19 (a few samples of this study predate the infection). Cell type and time point are not known.

This clonotype showed up just a few times. V usage is TRBV20-1 and J usage is TRBJ2-7; D ambiguous. Germline values: CDR1 DFQATT, CDR2 SNEGSKA (reference sequence). This CDR3 has 11 amino acids. The V gene lost 4 bases and the J gene lost 7 bases, with 11 bases spanning the gap. CDR3 in DNA: TGCAGTGCTACCCCCCTAGTTGAGCAGTACTTC. It yields the protein CSATPLVEQYF.

J is TRBJ2-3 and V is TRBV20-1; the match to TRBD2 covers 12 bases. V was pared by 3 bases and J by 3 bases, with 10 bases of the junction left unmatched. Germline V gene sequence: CDR1 DFQATT, CDR2 SNEGSKA (reference sequence). This CDR3 has 17 amino acids. The CDR3 region is CSASHLAGGHGTDTQYF. CDR3 DNA sequence: TGCAGTGCTAGTCATCTAGCGGGGGGGCACGGTACAGATACGCAGTATTTT.

This clonotype occurred many times. The V call is TRBV29-1, the J call TRBJ2-1; D gene ambiguous. The CDR3 runs to 13 residues. Deletions cut 2 bases from V and 1 base from J, with 6 bases between. CDR1 is SQVTM and CDR2 is ANQGSEA in the germline V gene. This CDR3 is CSVETASYNEQFF. The CDR3 nucleotides read TGCAGCGTTGAAACAGCGTCCTACAATGAGCAGTTCTTC.

This clonotype was seen more than once but under ten times. The chain links TRBV19 to TRBJ2-7; 10 nucleotides match TRBD1. With 4 bases clipped from V and 5 bases from J, the junction kept 2 bases outside the gene matches. From germline, CDR1 is LNHDA and CDR2 SQIVND (reference sequence). The CDR3 runs 13 residues. CDR3 sequence reads: CASSTGTGDEQYF. The CDR3 DNA follows: TGTGCCAGTAGTACCGGGACAGGGGACGAGCAGTACTTC.

This sequence joins TRBV7-9 and TRBJ2-1, with 10 nucleotides matching TRBD1. Trimming took 5 bases from V and 4 from J; bases not matched to a gene: 8. CDR3 length equals 16 residues. CDR1 and CDR2 from the germline V gene are SEHNR and FQNEAQ (reference sequence). The CDR3 DNA follows: TGTGCCAGCAGCCAACCCGGGACAGGGGTTTACAATGAGCAGTTCTTC. Its protein is CASSQPGTGVYNEQFF. Combining the CDR3 with reference TRBV7-9 and TRBJ2-1 gives the whole variable domain DTGVSQNPRHKITKRGQNVTFRCDPISEHNRLYWYRQTLGQGPEFLTYFQNEAQLEKSRLLSDRFSAERPKGSFSTLEIQRTEQGDSAMYLCASSQPGTGVYNEQFFGPGTRLTVL.